Listed below are T cell receptor beta chains from one sample, sequenced in a study of CD8 T cells in Susac syndrome. TCRdb used MiXCR to reprocess the immunoSEQ multiplex PCR reads, holding one entry per CDR3 protein. This repertoire shows about 140,000 distinct CDR3 sequences, around 94% found once; its top ten account for over 0.25%. Sample: CD8+ T cells from PBMCs. Receptors originate from a human donor in good health. Both conserved end residues are part of each CDR3. The D gene is left open where the match is weak. Clone size is given for some rows only: seen once, a few or many times, or a class if the clone is expanded.

j_gene	v_gene	d_gene	abundance	CDR3nt	CDR3aa
TRBJ1-2	TRBV20-1	.	.	TGCAGTGCTAGAGATAATGGGCAGGTTAACTATGGCTACACCTTC	CSARDNGQVNYGYTF
TRBJ2-7	TRBV20-1	.	.	TGCAGTGCTAGGGAACTAGGCAGAATACACGAGCAGTACTTC	CSARELGRIHEQYF
TRBJ2-2	TRBV29-1	.	.	TGCAGCGTTGAAGCGAGGAGACTCGGCACCGGGGAGCTGTTTTTT	CSVEARRLGTGELFF
TRBJ2-7	TRBV29-1	.	.	TGCAGCGTTGGTATGGGAATGACCTACGAGCAGTACTTC	CSVGMGMTYEQYF
TRBJ2-3	TRBV30	.	.	TGTGCCTGGAGTGAGCTGGGGTACACAGATACGCAGTATTTT	CAWSELGYTDTQYF
TRBJ2-1	TRBV4-3	.	.	TGCGCCAGCAGCGATATCGGGAGCTCCTACAATGAGCAGTTCTTC	CASSDIGSSYNEQFF
TRBJ2-7	TRBV7-6	TRBD2	.	TGTGCCAGCAGCTCTTCTAGCGGGGAGCAGTACTTC	CASSSSSGEQYF
TRBJ2-1	TRBV7-2	TRBD2	.	TGTGCCAGCAGCTTGCCGGGACTAGCGGGAGAGGGTGAGCAGTTCTTC	CASSLPGLAGEGEQFF
TRBJ2-3	TRBV29-1	.	.	TGCAGCGTGGCAGTCTTGGCAGATACGCAGTATTTT	CSVAVLADTQYF
TRBJ1-4	TRBV7-9	.	.	TGTGCCAGCAGCATACAGGGACTTAATGAAAAACTGTTTTTT	CASSIQGLNEKLFF
TRBJ2-7	TRBV18	.	once	TGTGCCAGCTCACCGACAGGATCCGACTACGAGCAGTACTTC	CASSPTGSDYEQYF
TRBJ2-1	TRBV29-1	TRBD1	.	TGCAGCGTTGCCACGGGACAGGGGGCTGCGAATGAGCAGTTCTTC	CSVATGQGAANEQFF
TRBJ1-2	TRBV4-1	TRBD1	once	TGCGCCAGCAGCCAAGGCCAACAGGGGCCTTATGGCTACACCTTC	CASSQGQQGPYGYTF
TRBJ2-6	TRBV19	.	few	TGTGCCAGTAGTCCGGGGGCCAACGTCCTGACTTTC	CASSPGANVLTF
TRBJ2-3	TRBV27	.	once	TGTGCCAGCACCTACAGGGCCGCAGATACGCAGTATTTT	CASTYRAADTQYF
TRBJ2-7	TRBV14	.	.	TGTGCCAGCAGCCTGGACTTCTCCTACGAGCAGTACTTC	CASSLDFSYEQYF
TRBJ1-5	TRBV29-1	.	.	TGCAGCGTTGTCACGGACAATCAGGCCCAGCATTTT	CSVVTDNQAQHF
TRBJ2-7	TRBV20-1	.	.	TGCAGTGCTAGCTCGGGGGACTCCTACGAGCAGTACTTC	CSASSGDSYEQYF
TRBJ1-1	TRBV15	.	.	TGTGCCACCGCGGGACGGATGAACACTGAAGCTTTCTTT	CATAGRMNTEAFF
TRBJ2-1	TRBV27	.	.	TGTGCCAGCAGTGGGGGTGGGGGGCGCTACAATGAGCAGTTCTTC	CASSGGGGRYNEQFF
TRBJ1-5	TRBV20-1	.	.	TGCAGTGCTAGAGACATGAACGAGCCCCAGCATTTT	CSARDMNEPQHF
TRBJ2-7	TRBV9	.	.	TGTGCCAGCAGCCCCTCTAGCGACTCCTACGAGCAGTACTTC	CASSPSSDSYEQYF
TRBJ2-1	TRBV20-1	.	.	TGCAGTGCTAGGGTAGCGCGGTACAATGAGCAGTTCTTC	CSARVARYNEQFF
TRBJ2-3	TRBV24-1	.	.	TGTGCCACCAGTGAGGATCATTCAGCAGATACGCAGTATTTT	CATSEDHSADTQYF
TRBJ1-5	TRBV20-1	.	.	TGCAGTGCTGAAGATGCGTTCAATCAGCCCCAGCATTTT	CSAEDAFNQPQHF